These 17 T cell receptor beta chains originate from one sample sequenced in a study of T-cell memory formation after mild COVID-19. One entry per CDR3 protein results from TCRdb running MiXCR on the 5' RACE reads. The sample holds 25,000 to 35,000 distinct CDR3 sequences; more than 10% are singletons and the top ten take 12% to 15%. Input material: PBMCs or a T cell subset sorted from them (not recorded which). These TCRs come from an adult woman who had mild COVID-19 (a few samples of this study predate the infection). Cell type and time point are not known.

This clonotype ranks as medium-sized. The V gene is TRBV12-3 or TRBV12-4, the J gene TRBJ1-2; D unclear. Trimming left V 6 bases short and J 8 bases short, with 16 bases between. This CDR3 contains 13 residues. Here the CDR3 DNA reads TGTGCCAGCAGCCACGGACTGTTAAGCGGCTACACCTTC. As protein: CASSHGLLSGYTF.

This clonotype was counted ten times or more. This rearrangement joins TRBV4-1 to TRBJ1-5, with a possible D match to TRBD1 (6 bases). CDR1 is MGHRA and CDR2 is YSYEKL in the germline V gene. V gave up 2 bases and J gave up 2 bases, with 10 bases separating them. This CDR3 is built from 15 residues. This chain's CDR3 is CASSQFRQGNQPQHF. In DNA, the CDR3 is TGCGCCAGCAGCCAATTTAGACAGGGCAATCAGCCCCAGCATTTT.

This clonotype has at least ten counts. This chain links TRBV4-3 with TRBJ1-1; unclear D gene. From germline, CDR1 is LGHNA and CDR2 YSLEER. The CDR3 sequence is 16 residues long. The V end lost 0 bases, the J end lost 1 base, and 12 bases lay between the germline ends. The CDR3 loop reads CASSQDPQAKNTEAFF. The CDR3 coding sequence is TGCGCCAGCAGCCAAGACCCCCAAGCAAAGAACACTGAAGCTTTCTTT.

This clonotype was counted ten times or more. This chain links TRBV7-9 with TRBJ1-2, with D possibly being TRBD1 (6 bases). The CDR3 has 17 amino acids. V lost 7 bases and J 8 bases, leaving 29 bases between the germline ends. Germline CDR1 SEHNR, CDR2 FQNEAQ (reference sequence). In nucleotides, the CDR3 is TGTGCCAGCATTCCCCTCCCGGTGGAACCGGGACAAAGAGGCTACACCTTC. Protein sequence: CASIPLPVEPGQRGYTF.

This clonotype was observed many times. The rearrangement uses TRBV29-1 and TRBJ2-3; perhaps TRBD1 as D (6 bases). The germline gives CDR1 SQVTM, CDR2 ANQGSEA. V was pared by 6 bases and J by 6 bases, with 10 bases between. The CDR3 consists of 11 residues. The CDR3 DNA reads as TGCAGCGTGCGACAGGTGGATACGCAGTATTTT. Its protein is CSVRQVDTQYF.

This clonotype was counted at least ten times. The chain has TRBV28 and TRBJ2-1, with 9 bases identical to TRBD2. Germline values: CDR1 MDHEN, CDR2 SYDVKM. CDR3 length equals 19 residues. Trimming cost V 6 bases and J 9 bases; bases outside gene matches: 24. CDR3 in amino acids: CASSPSPHWASGIMGEQFF. CDR3 coding DNA: TGTGCCAGCAGCCCCTCCCCCCACTGGGCTAGCGGGATAATGGGTGAGCAGTTCTTC. Full variable domain (missing parts from reference TRBV28 and TRBJ2-1): DVKVTQSSRYLVKRTGEKVFLECVQDMDHENMFWYRQDPGLGLRLIYFSYDVKMKEKGDIPEGYSVSREKKERFSLILESASTNQTSMYLCASSPSPHWASGIMGEQFFGPGTRLTVL.

This clonotype was seen a few times. The chain recombines TRBV4-1 with TRBJ1-2; no firm D call. V was clipped by 1 base and J by 5 bases, with 17 bases between them. CDR1 and CDR2 (germline): MGHRA, YSYEKL. The CDR3 extends over 16 amino acids. The CDR3 sequence is CASSQAPSASLYGYTF. CDR3 nucleotide sequence: TGCGCCAGCAGCCAAGCCCCCTCGGCGTCCCTATATGGCTACACCTTC.

This clonotype appeared many times. The chain carries TRBV9 and TRBJ2-7; the match to TRBD2 covers 15 bases. This CDR3 is built from 16 residues. Germline V lookup: CDR1 SGDLS, CDR2 YYNGEE. Germline trimming cut 3 bases from V and 6 bases from J; bases unmatched to any gene: 7. The CDR3 DNA reads as TGTGCCAGCAGCGCCGGACTAGCGGGAGGGCGAGGCGAGCAGTACTTC. Protein product: CASSAGLAGGRGEQYF. The full variable domain, with the rest looked up from reference TRBV9 and TRBJ2-7, is DSGVTQTPKHLITATGQRVTLRCSPRSGDLSVYWYQQSLDQGLQFLIQYYNGEERAKGNILERFSAQQFPDLHSELNLSSLELGDSALYFCASSAGLAGGRGEQYFGPGTRLTVT.

In its sample, this clonotype was seen many times. The chain employs TRBV20-1 and TRBJ1-1; D is possibly TRBD1 (6 bases). Germline CDR1 and CDR2: DFQATT and SNEGSKA (reference sequence). Trimming stripped 6 bases from V and 2 bases from J, with 13 bases between. There are 13 residues in the CDR3. CDR3 nucleotides: TGCAGTGCCAAGGACAGTTTCAACACTGAAGCTTTCTTT. It encodes CSAKDSFNTEAFF.

This clonotype came up many times. The chain employs TRBV19 and TRBJ1-2; D is possibly TRBD1 (5 bases). Germline values: CDR1 LNHDA, CDR2 SQIVND (reference sequence). The CDR3 extends over 16 amino acids. V lost 7 bases, J lost 2 bases, and 20 bases lay in between. The chain's CDR3 is CASTSVGGSANYGYTF. CDR3 nucleotide sequence: TGTGCCAGTACCTCGGTCGGGGGATCGGCGAACTATGGCTACACCTTC.

The chain recombines TRBV5-6 with TRBJ2-2; TRBD2 agrees at 10 bases. The V and J ends lost 0 bases and 0 bases, in that order; junction bases with no gene match: 2. Germline assignment: CDR1 SGHDT and CDR2 YYEEEE. This CDR3 region has 17 residues. The CDR3 loop reads CASSLVAGGPNTGELFF. The CDR3, as DNA: TGTGCCAGCAGCTTGGTAGCGGGGGGACCGAACACCGGGGAGCTGTTTTTT.

This clonotype was seen at least ten times. The rearrangement uses TRBV6-5 and TRBJ2-1; 12 nucleotides line up with TRBD2. Losses at the gene ends were 2 bases for V and 7 bases for J; bases not matched to a gene: 9. The CDR3 consists of 17 residues. Germline CDR1 MNHEY, CDR2 SVGAGI. CDR3: CASSYRTSGRLFNEQFF. The CDR3 DNA reads as TGTGCCAGCAGTTACAGAACTAGCGGGAGGTTATTTAATGAGCAGTTCTTC.

This clonotype was recorded at least ten times. The chain couples TRBV6-6 to TRBJ2-7; D gene unclear. Per the germline V gene, CDR1 is MNHNY and CDR2 is SVGAGI (reference sequence). The CDR3 has 10 residues. V was cut by 2 bases and J by 6 bases, with 2 bases left in between. The CDR3 loop reads CASSYGEQYF. DNA for the CDR3: TGTGCCAGCAGTTACGGCGAGCAGTACTTC.

This clonotype appeared many times. The chain carries TRBV13 and TRBJ2-1; 9 nucleotides line up with TRBD1. Germline values: CDR1 PRHDT, CDR2 FYEKMQ (reference sequence). V gave up 6 bases and J gave up 4 bases; unmatched junction bases: 4. The CDR3 runs to 14 residues. Here the CDR3 DNA reads TGTGCCAGCAGAGCAGGACAGGGGTACAATGAGCAGTTCTTC. Amino acids: CASRAGQGYNEQFF.

This clonotype was seen at least ten times. This chain joins TRBV15 and TRBJ2-6, with D tentatively TRBD1 (5 bases). CDR1 and CDR2 from the germline V gene are LNHNV and YYDKDF (reference sequence). This CDR3 is 16 amino acids long. Trimming took 4 bases from V and 0 from J, leaving 10 bases between them. As DNA, the CDR3 is TGTGCCACCAGCACCCCCAGGGTCTCTGGGGCCAACGTCCTGACTTTC. It encodes CATSTPRVSGANVLTF.

V and J are TRBV2 and TRBJ2-1; 8 bases are a match to TRBD1. The germline V gene has CDR1 SNHLY and CDR2 FYNNEI. V lost 6 bases and J lost 0; bases outside the gene matches: 4. This CDR3 is built from 15 residues. The CDR3 region has the DNA TGTGCCAGCAGCGCCGGACAGGGCTCCTACAATGAGCAGTTCTTC. This gives the protein CASSAGQGSYNEQFF.

This clonotype was observed many times. The chain uses TRBV12-3 or TRBV12-4 and TRBJ2-1; either TRBD1 or TRBD2 may supply D (7 bases each). This CDR3 is 16 amino acids long. V dropped 5 bases and J dropped 0 bases, with 14 bases sitting between them. The CDR3 DNA is TGTGCCAGCAGTCCCAGGGGGGGAGTCTCCTACAATGAGCAGTTCTTC. Amino acid sequence: CASSPRGGVSYNEQFF.